The 25 T cell receptor beta chains listed next were all sequenced from one sample in a study of PD-L1 blockade in urothelial cancer (dated by TCRdb to about 2017). The library relied on the immunoSEQ multiplex PCR assay. As stored in TCRdb, this immuneACCESS dataset retains in-frame rearrangements with V and J assigned. A fraction of the clones does not appear; measured against another copy, unresolved V genes explain less than half of the discrepancy, and the remainder lacks a known reason. Present in this sample are under 95,000 clones, less than 90% of which were seen just once. Roughly 9.2% of the sample comes from the top ten. In the paper's terms, the time point label means: pretreatment peripheral blood. Source: PBMCs, taken around atezolizumab (anti-PD-L1) treatment. All receptors come from a woman between 65 and 79 years old with urothelial cancer.

This clone was seen a single time. The gene calls are TRBV6-5 and TRBJ1-2; 7 nucleotides line up with TRBD1. With 6 bases clipped from V and 2 bases from J, the junction kept 3 bases outside the gene matches. Germline V CDR1 and CDR2: MNHEY, SVGAGI. This CDR3 contains 13 residues. CDR3 nucleotide sequence: TGTGCCAGCAGACAGGGGACAAACTATGGCTACACCTTC. It translates to CASRQGTNYGYTF.

This sequence joins TRBV5-5 and TRBJ2-5, with 15 bases fitting TRBD2. With V trimmed by 2 bases and J by 2 bases, 4 bases remained unmatched. Germline V CDR1 and CDR2: SGHKS, YYEKEE (reference sequence). The CDR3 is made up of 17 amino acids. The CDR3 DNA reads as TGTGCCAGCAGCTTAACCGGGACTAGCGGGGGGCAAGAGACCCAGTACTTC. This gives the protein CASSLTGTSGGQETQYF.

The gene calls are TRBV9 and TRBJ1-2, with 7 bases matching TRBD1. The V and J ends lost 3 bases and 4 bases, in that order; junction bases with no gene match: 6. Germline V CDR1 and CDR2: SGDLS, YYNGEE. This CDR3 region has 14 residues. DNA of the CDR3: TGTGCCAGCAGCGGGACAGGTCCATCCTATGGCTACACCTTC. This encodes CASSGTGPSYGYTF.

The chain has TRBV5-1 and TRBJ1-2; D perhaps matches TRBD1 (5 bases). The CDR3 runs to 16 residues. V lost 4 bases and J 6 bases, leaving 22 bases between the germline ends. Germline lookup yields CDR1 SGHRS and CDR2 YFSETQ. CDR3 region: CASSPYPGFGGDGYTF. DNA of the CDR3: TGCGCCAGCAGCCCATACCCCGGTTTCGGGGGGGATGGCTACACCTTC.

The chain is built from TRBV7-8 and TRBJ1-1; weak D call: TRBD1 (6 bases). The CDR3 runs to 14 residues. Trimming took 5 bases from V and 7 from J, leaving 17 bases between them. The germline gives CDR1 SGHVS, CDR2 FQNEAQ. The CDR3 loop is CASSTNRQAREAFF. The CDR3 region has the DNA TGTGCCAGCAGCACCAACCGACAGGCCCGTGAAGCTTTCTTT.

This chain joins TRBV18 and TRBJ1-4; D might be TRBD1 (6 bases). The CDR3 totals 15 residues. CDR1 and CDR2 (germline): KGHSH, LQKENI. Trimming pared 3 bases from V and 8 bases from J, leaving 16 bases between. The CDR3 loop reads CASSPNRAGEEKLFF. The CDR3 DNA sequence: TGTGCCAGCTCACCGAACAGGGCTGGCGAGGAAAAACTGTTTTTT.

The CDR3 bases are TGTGCCAGCAGTGGACCGGGAGGCGCAGATACGCAGTATTTT. Its translation is CASSGPGGADTQYF. The V gene is TRBV2, the J gene TRBJ2-3, with 7 bases lining up with TRBD2. The germline gives CDR1 SNHLY, CDR2 FYNNEI. CDR3 length: 14 residues. Losses at the gene ends were 4 bases for V and 4 bases for J; bases not matched to a gene: 5.

In DNA, the CDR3 is TGTGCCAGCAGCCTCGGGACAGGGAGTTCAAAACTGTTTTTT. Its translation: CASSLGTGSSKLFF. The chain uses TRBV28 and TRBJ1-4, with 9 bases identical to TRBD1. The junction had 9 bases not matched to a gene; V was cut back by 6 bases and J by 10 bases. The length of the CDR3 is 14 residues. Germline V gene lookup returns CDR1 MDHEN and CDR2 SYDVKM. The variable domain in full, with the rest retrieved from reference TRBV28 and TRBJ1-4, is DVKVTQSSRYLVKRTGEKVFLECVQDMDHENMFWYRQDPGLGLRLIYFSYDVKMKEKGDIPEGYSVSREKKERFSLILESASTNQTSMYLCASSLGTGSSKLFFGSGTQLSVL.

The V call is TRBV30, the J call TRBJ1-6; no firm D call. The germline V gene encodes CDR1 GTSNPN and CDR2 SVGIG (reference sequence). V lost 0 bases to trimming and J lost 0 bases, with 21 bases between them. CDR3 length equals 20 residues. The CDR3, as DNA: TGTGCCTGGAGTGTACAAAAGTTTCCCCTACGGAGCTCCTATAATTCACCCCTCCACTTT. The encoded protein is CAWSVQKFPLRSSYNSPLHF.

This clone was counted a single time. V gene TRBV27 combines with J gene TRBJ2-7; tentative D call: TRBD1 (6 bases). Trimming removed 6 bases at V and 4 bases at J, with 13 bases between. Germline V gives CDR1 MNHEY, CDR2 SMNVEV (reference sequence). The CDR3 covers 13 residues. This CDR3 reads CASRGTNYYEQYF. In DNA form, the CDR3 reads TGTGCCAGCAGAGGGACAAATTATTACGAGCAGTACTTC.

The chain employs TRBV10-1 and TRBJ2-1; possible D gene TRBD2, 5 bases. CDR3 length: 16 amino acids. Germline V lookup: CDR1 WNHNN, CDR2 SYGVQD (reference sequence). The V and J ends lost 2 bases and 6 bases respectively, with 17 bases between them. Written as DNA, the CDR3 is TGCGCCAGCAGTGAGAACCTAGCCACCTTTCTCAATGAGCAGTTCTTC. Translating gives CASSENLATFLNEQFF.

The chain recombines TRBV7-9 with TRBJ2-6, with 13 bases aligning to TRBD2. This CDR3 has 19 residues. Germline V gene lookup returns CDR1 SEHNR and CDR2 FQNEAQ (reference sequence). The J segment lost 4 bases and the V segment lost 5 bases, leaving 11 bases of the junction unmatched. For the CDR3, the DNA is TGTGCCAGCAGCGTAATCGGACTAGCGGGAGCCTACGGGGCCAACGTCCTGACTTTC. Translating gives CASSVIGLAGAYGANVLTF. The variable domain in full, with the rest retrieved from reference TRBV7-9 and TRBJ2-6, is DTGVSQNPRHKITKRGQNVTFRCDPISEHNRLYWYRQTLGQGPEFLTYFQNEAQLEKSRLLSDRFSAERPKGSFSTLEIQRTEQGDSAMYLCASSVIGLAGAYGANVLTFGAGSRLTVL.

V is TRBV9 and J is TRBJ2-5; 10 bases are a match to TRBD2. The germline gives CDR1 SGDLS, CDR2 YYNGEE. The CDR3 sequence is 16 residues long. V shed 0 bases, J shed 4 bases, and the junction held 6 bases outside the gene matches. The CDR3 here is CASSVGASGSLETQYF. CDR3 bases: TGTGCCAGCAGCGTAGGGGCTAGCGGGAGTCTAGAGACCCAGTACTTC.

The V call is TRBV27, the J call TRBJ2-7; 7 positions agree with TRBD1. After removal of 5 bases from V and 2 bases from J, the junction contained 6 bases not matched to a gene. Germline V gene lookup returns CDR1 MNHEY and CDR2 SMNVEV (reference sequence). The length of the CDR3 is 14 residues. CDR3: CASSPRTGTYEQYF. The CDR3 nucleotides are TGTGCCAGCAGTCCAAGGACAGGAACCTACGAGCAGTACTTC.

The CDR3 is CASGGTTITDTQYF. The DNA of the CDR3 is TGTGCCAGCGGAGGGACTACCATAACAGATACGCAGTATTTT. This chain joins TRBV6-1 and TRBJ2-3, with 7 bases lining up with TRBD2. CDR3 size: 14 residues. Germline V CDR1 and CDR2: MNHNS, SASEGT. The V segment lost 8 bases and the J segment 3 bases; nucleotides outside the gene matches: 8.

The chain uses TRBV19 and TRBJ1-1; TRBD1 agrees at 7 bases. The CDR3 contains 14 residues. Looked up from germline, CDR1 is LNHDA and CDR2 is SQIVND (reference sequence). Unmatched junction bases numbered 11, after V lost 7 bases and J lost 6 bases. CDR3 sequence reads: CASIQDRWESEAFF. The CDR3 DNA sequence: TGTGCCAGTATTCAGGACAGGTGGGAATCTGAAGCTTTCTTT.

V is TRBV6-5 and J is TRBJ1-1; weak D call: TRBD1 (6 bases). Germline CDR1 and CDR2: MNHEY and SVGAGI. This CDR3 region has 15 residues. V lost 5 bases, J lost 4 bases, and 17 bases lay in between. CDR3 in DNA: TGTGCCAGCAGTCCCTCGGGGCAGGGGCCCACTGAAGCTTTCTTT. Residues: CASSPSGQGPTEAFF.

V and J are TRBV27 and TRBJ2-7; TRBD1 matches 8 bases. Germline CDR1 is MNHEY and CDR2 is SMNVEV (reference sequence). This CDR3 comprises 15 residues. The ends lost 4 bases at V and 1 base at J; junction bases unmatched: 6. CDR3 sequence reads: CASSSRQGFSYEQYF. CDR3 DNA sequence: TGTGCCAGCAGTTCGAGACAGGGGTTTTCCTACGAGCAGTACTTC.

J is TRBJ2-7 and V is TRBV4-1; TRBD1 is a possible D gene (5 bases). The CDR3 is made up of 15 amino acids. Looked up from germline, CDR1 is MGHRA and CDR2 is YSYEKL. V was pared by 0 bases and J by 0 bases, with 9 bases between. Here the CDR3 reads CASSQDTGSSYEQYF. For the CDR3, the DNA is TGCGCCAGCAGCCAAGATACAGGTAGCTCCTACGAGCAGTACTTC.

The chain couples TRBV30 to TRBJ2-7; TRBD1 aligns across 7 bases. Germline lookup yields CDR1 GTSNPN and CDR2 SVGIG (reference sequence). The junction had 3 bases not matched to a gene; V was cut back by 4 bases and J by 0 bases. This CDR3 region has 13 residues. The CDR3 loop reads CAWTRGFSYEQYF. The CDR3 coding sequence is TGTGCCTGGACCAGGGGGTTCTCCTACGAGCAGTACTTC.

This rearrangement joins TRBV2 to TRBJ2-1; D is uncertain. Germline V CDR1 and CDR2: SNHLY, FYNNEI. V lost 5 bases and J lost 0, with 17 bases in between. This CDR3 spans 17 amino acids. CDR3 protein: CASSQNLGWSSYNEQFF. The DNA for the CDR3 is TGTGCCAGCAGTCAAAACCTAGGCTGGAGCTCCTACAATGAGCAGTTCTTC.

This clone appeared a few times. V gene TRBV2 combines with J gene TRBJ1-2; D is perhaps TRBD1 (5 bases). The germline V gene has CDR1 SNHLY and CDR2 FYNNEI. The CDR3 totals 18 residues. V was pared by 3 bases and J by 8 bases, with 28 bases between. The CDR3 protein is CASSDLWEGRAPNWGYTF. CDR3 nucleotides: TGTGCCAGCAGTGACCTCTGGGAGGGCAGGGCCCCTAACTGGGGCTACACCTTC.

V gene TRBV7-9 combines with J gene TRBJ2-1; 7 bases line up with TRBD2. The germline CDR1 and CDR2 sequences are SEHNR and FQNEAQ (reference sequence). Germline trimming cut 5 bases from V and 8 bases from J; bases unmatched to any gene: 15. The CDR3 extends over 16 amino acids. CDR3 in amino acids: CASSLLGGRAVDEQFF. DNA of the CDR3: TGTGCCAGCAGCCTACTTGGGGGGAGGGCCGTGGATGAGCAGTTCTTC.

This chain links TRBV9 with TRBJ1-6; TRBD1 is a possible D gene (5 bases). There are 15 residues in the CDR3. CDR1 is SGDLS, CDR2 YYNGEE, per germline. Trimming removed 0 bases from V and 6 bases from J, with 10 bases in between. The CDR3 DNA reads as TGTGCCAGCAGCGTAGACGGGGGGTCTAATTCACCCCTCCACTTT. Encoded protein: CASSVDGGSNSPLHF.

CDR3 DNA: TGTGCCAGCAGCAAGACAGGCCCAGAGACCCAGTACTTC. This codes for CASSKTGPETQYF. V gene TRBV13 combines with J gene TRBJ2-5; tentatively, D is TRBD1 (6 bases). The germline V and J ends were trimmed by 5 bases and 4 bases, with 11 bases remaining between them. The CDR3 contains 13 residues. The germline V gene has CDR1 PRHDT and CDR2 FYEKMQ (reference sequence).